The present TCR beta chain was sequenced within a study of shared clonotypes between healthy human individuals. Study at large: Donors were two women and a few men aged 18 to 49.

The V gene end was trimmed by 7 bases and the J gene end by 4 bases; junction bases not matched to a gene: 10. Germline CDR1 reads MNHEY; CDR2 reads SMNVEV (reference sequence). The CDR3 loop spans 15 amino acids. Sequencing was at deep level. Per the study methods: Filtering of immunoSEQ junctional sequences could not match full-length read filtering. Here immunoSEQ multiplex PCR was the method, and the copy in TCRdb shows in-frame clones only, minus some. V, J and clone size derive from that table, while D and trimming were established from the DNA sequence. This sample has some 630,000 clones; 72% occur once, and the top ten carry under 2%. The study, taken as a whole, reports: A few donors shared around 5.2% of their naive CD4 clonotypes.

This clone has only one observation. The antigen is undetermined. This receptor was identified in a woman aged 30 to 39 in good health. The gene calls are TRBV27 and TRBJ2-1; 7 positions agree with TRBD1. The sample consisted of memory CD4+ T cells sorted from blood. Specified subset: CD45RA-negative fraction. The CDR3 reads CASNHGDSPYNEQFF. In DNA, the CDR3 is TGTGCCAGCAATCACGGGGACAGTCCTTACAATGAGCAGTTCTTC.